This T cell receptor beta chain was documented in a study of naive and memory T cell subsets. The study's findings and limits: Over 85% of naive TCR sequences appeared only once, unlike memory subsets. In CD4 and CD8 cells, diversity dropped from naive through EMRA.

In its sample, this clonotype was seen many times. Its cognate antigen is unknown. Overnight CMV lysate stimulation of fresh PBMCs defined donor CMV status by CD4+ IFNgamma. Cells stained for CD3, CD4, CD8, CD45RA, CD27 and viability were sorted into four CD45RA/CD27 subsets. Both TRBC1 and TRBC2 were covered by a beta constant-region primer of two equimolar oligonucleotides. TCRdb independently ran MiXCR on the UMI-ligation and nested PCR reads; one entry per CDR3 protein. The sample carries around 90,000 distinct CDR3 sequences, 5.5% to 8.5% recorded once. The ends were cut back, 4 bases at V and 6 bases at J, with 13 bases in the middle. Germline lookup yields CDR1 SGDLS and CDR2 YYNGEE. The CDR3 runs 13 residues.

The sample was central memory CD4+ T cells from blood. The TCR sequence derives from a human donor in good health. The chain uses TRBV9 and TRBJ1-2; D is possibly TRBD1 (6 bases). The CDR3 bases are TGTGCCAGCAGCCCACGGGGGCTTGATGGCTACACCTTC. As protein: CASSPRGLDGYTF.